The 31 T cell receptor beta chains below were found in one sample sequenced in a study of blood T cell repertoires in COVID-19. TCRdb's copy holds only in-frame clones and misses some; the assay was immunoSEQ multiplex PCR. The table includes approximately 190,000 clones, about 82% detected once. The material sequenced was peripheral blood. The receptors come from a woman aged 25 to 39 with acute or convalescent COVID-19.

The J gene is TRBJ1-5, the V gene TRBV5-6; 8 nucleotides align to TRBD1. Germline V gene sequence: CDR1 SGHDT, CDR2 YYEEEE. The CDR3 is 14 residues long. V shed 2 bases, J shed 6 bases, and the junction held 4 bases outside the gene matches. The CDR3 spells CASSFGQGTQPQHF. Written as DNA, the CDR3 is TGTGCCAGCAGCTTCGGACAGGGTACTCAGCCCCAGCATTTT.

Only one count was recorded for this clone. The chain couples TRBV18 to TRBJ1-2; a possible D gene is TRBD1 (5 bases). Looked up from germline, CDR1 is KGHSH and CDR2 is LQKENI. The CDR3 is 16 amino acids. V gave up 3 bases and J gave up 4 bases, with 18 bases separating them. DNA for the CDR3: TGTGCCAGCTCACCTTTCGGGGAGGCAGGGCCCTATGGCTACACCTTC. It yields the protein CASSPFGEAGPYGYTF. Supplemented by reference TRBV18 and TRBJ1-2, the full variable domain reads NAGVMQNPRHLVRRRGQEARLRCSPMKGHSHVYWYRQLPEEGLKFMVYLQKENIIDESGMPKERFSAEFPKEGPSILRIQQVVRGDSAAYFCASSPFGEAGPYGYTFGSGTRLTVV.

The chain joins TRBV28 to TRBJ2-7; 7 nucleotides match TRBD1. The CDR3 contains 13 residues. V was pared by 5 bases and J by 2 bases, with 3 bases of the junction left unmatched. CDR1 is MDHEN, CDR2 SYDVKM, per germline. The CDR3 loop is CASSVGQTYEQYF. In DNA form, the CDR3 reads TGTGCCAGCAGTGTGGGACAGACCTACGAGCAGTACTTC. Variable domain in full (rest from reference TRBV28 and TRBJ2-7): DVKVTQSSRYLVKRTGEKVFLECVQDMDHENMFWYRQDPGLGLRLIYFSYDVKMKEKGDIPEGYSVSREKKERFSLILESASTNQTSMYLCASSVGQTYEQYFGPGTRLTVT.

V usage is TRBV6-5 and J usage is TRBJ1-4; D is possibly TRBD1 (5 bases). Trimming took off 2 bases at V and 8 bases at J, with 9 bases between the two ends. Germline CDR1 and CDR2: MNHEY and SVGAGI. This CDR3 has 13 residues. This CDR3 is CASSYGGGEKLFF. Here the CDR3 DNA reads TGTGCCAGCAGTTACGGGGGAGGAGAAAAACTGTTTTTT.

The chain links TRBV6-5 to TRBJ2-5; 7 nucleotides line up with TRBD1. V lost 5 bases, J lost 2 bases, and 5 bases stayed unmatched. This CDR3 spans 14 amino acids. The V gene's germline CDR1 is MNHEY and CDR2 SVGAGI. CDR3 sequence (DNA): TGTGCCAGCAGTAGGGACAGCATTCAAGAGACCCAGTACTTC. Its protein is CASSRDSIQETQYF.

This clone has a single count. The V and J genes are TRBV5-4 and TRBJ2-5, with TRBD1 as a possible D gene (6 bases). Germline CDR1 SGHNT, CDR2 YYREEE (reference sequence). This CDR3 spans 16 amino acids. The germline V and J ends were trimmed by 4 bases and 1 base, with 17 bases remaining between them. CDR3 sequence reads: CASSGGEGHPQETQYF. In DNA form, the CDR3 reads TGTGCCAGCAGCGGCGGAGAGGGACACCCCCAAGAGACCCAGTACTTC.

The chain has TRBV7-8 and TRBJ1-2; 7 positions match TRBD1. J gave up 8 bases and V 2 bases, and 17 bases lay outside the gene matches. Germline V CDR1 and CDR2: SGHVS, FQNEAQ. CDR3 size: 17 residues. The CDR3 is CASSLRTSDRPTGGYTF. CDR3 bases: TGTGCCAGCAGCTTAAGAACCTCGGACAGGCCAACTGGGGGCTACACCTTC.

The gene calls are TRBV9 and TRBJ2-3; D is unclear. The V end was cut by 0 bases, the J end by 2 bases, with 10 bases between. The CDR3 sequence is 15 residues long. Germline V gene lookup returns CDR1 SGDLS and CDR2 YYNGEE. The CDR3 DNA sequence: TGTGCCAGCAGCGTAGGTCTGGCTTTCACAGATACGCAGTATTTT. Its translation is CASSVGLAFTDTQYF.

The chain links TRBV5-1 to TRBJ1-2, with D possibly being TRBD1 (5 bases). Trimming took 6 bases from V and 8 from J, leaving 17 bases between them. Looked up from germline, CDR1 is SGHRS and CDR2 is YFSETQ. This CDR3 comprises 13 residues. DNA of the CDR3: TGCGCCAGCACCCCGGGACGACTAGGCGGCTACACCTTC. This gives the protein CASTPGRLGGYTF.

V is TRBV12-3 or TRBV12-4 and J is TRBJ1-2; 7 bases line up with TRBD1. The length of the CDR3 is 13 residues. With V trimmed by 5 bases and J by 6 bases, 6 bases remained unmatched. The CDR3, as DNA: TGTGCCAGCAGTGTGGACAGGCGGCATGGCTACACCTTC. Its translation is CASSVDRRHGYTF.

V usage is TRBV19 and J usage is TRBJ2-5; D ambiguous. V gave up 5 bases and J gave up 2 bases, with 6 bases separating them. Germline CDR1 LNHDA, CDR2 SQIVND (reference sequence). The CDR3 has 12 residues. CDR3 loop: CASSLSQETQYF. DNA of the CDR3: TGTGCCAGTAGTTTATCTCAAGAGACCCAGTACTTC.

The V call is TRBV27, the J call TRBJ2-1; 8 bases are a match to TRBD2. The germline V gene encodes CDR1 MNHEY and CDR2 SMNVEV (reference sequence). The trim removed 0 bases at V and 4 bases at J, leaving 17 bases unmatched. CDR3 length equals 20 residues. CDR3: CASSLSAPKPLADRYNEQFF. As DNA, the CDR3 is TGTGCCAGCAGTTTATCTGCCCCGAAGCCACTAGCGGATCGATACAATGAGCAGTTCTTC.

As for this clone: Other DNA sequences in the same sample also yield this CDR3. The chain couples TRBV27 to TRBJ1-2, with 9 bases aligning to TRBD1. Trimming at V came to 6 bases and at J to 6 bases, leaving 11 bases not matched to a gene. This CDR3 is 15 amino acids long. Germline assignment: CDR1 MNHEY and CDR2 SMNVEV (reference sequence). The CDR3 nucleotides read TGTGCCAGCAGCCCAGTACAGGGGGCGATGGATGGCTACACCTTC. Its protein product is CASSPVQGAMDGYTF.

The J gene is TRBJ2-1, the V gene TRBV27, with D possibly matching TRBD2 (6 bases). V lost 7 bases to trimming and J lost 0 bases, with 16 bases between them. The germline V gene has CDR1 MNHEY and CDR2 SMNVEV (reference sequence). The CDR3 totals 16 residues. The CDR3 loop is CASTYGAGPSYNEQFF. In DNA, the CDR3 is TGTGCCAGCACCTACGGGGCGGGACCCTCCTACAATGAGCAGTTCTTC.

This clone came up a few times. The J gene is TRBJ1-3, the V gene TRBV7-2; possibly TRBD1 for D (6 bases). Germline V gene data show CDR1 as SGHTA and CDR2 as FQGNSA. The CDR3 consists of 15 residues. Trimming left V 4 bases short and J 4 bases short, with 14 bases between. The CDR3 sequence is CASSSPGTTGNTIYF. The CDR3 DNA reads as TGTGCCAGCAGCTCTCCCGGGACAACAGGAAACACCATATATTTT. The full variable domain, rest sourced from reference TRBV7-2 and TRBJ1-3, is GAGVSQSPSNKVTEKGKDVELRCDPISGHTALYWYRQSLGQGLEFLIYFQGNSAPDKSGLPSDRFSAERTGGSVSTLTIQRTQQEDSAVYLCASSSPGTTGNTIYFGEGSWLTVV.

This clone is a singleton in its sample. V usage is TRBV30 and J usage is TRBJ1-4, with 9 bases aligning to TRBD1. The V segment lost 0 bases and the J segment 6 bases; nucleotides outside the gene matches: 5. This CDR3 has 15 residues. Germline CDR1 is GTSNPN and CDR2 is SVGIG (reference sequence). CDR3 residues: CAWSVPTGGHEKLFF. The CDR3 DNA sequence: TGTGCCTGGAGTGTACCGACAGGGGGTCATGAAAAACTGTTTTTT.

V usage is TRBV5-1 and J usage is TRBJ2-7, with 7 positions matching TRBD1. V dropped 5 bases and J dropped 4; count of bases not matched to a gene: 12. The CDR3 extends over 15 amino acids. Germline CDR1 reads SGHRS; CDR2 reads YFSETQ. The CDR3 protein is CASSFTDRLNYEQYF. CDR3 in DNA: TGCGCCAGCAGTTTCACGGACAGGCTAAATTACGAGCAGTACTTC. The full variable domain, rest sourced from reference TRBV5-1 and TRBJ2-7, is KAGVTQTPRYLIKTRGQQVTLSCSPISGHRSVSWYQQTPGQGLQFLFEYFSETQRNKGNFPGRFSGRQFSNSRSEMNVSTLELGDSALYLCASSFTDRLNYEQYFGPGTRLTVT.

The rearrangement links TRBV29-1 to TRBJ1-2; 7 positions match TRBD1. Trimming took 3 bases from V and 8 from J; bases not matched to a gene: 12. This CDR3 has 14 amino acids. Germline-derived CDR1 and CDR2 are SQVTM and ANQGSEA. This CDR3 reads CSVEGGTGARGYTF. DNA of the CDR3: TGCAGCGTTGAGGGGGGCACAGGGGCGCGGGGCTACACCTTC.

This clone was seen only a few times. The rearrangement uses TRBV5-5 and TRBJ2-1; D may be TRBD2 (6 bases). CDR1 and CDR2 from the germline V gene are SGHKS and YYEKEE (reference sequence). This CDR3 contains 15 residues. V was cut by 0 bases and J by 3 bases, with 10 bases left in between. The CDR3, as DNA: TGTGCCAGCAGCTTGGCCGGGGAGGACTACAATGAGCAGTTCTTC. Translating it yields CASSLAGEDYNEQFF.

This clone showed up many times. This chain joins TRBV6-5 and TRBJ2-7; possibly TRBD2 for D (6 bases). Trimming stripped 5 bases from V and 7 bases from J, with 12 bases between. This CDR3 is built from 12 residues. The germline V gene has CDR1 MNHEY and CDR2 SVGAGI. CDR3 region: CASSTEGYEQYF. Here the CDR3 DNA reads TGTGCCAGCAGTACGGAGGGGTATGAGCAGTACTTC.

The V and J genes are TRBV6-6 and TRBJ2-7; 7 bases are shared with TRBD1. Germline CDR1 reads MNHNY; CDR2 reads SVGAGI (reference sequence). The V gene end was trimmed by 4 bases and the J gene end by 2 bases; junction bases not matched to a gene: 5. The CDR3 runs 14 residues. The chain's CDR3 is CASSLAQGAYEQYF. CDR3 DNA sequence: TGTGCCAGCAGTTTAGCTCAGGGGGCCTACGAGCAGTACTTC.

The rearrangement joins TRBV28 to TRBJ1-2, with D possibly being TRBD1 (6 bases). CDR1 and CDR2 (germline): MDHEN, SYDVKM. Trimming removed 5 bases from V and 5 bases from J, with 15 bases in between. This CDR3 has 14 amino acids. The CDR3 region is CASSIGGVGYGYTF. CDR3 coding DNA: TGTGCCAGCAGTATAGGGGGGGTCGGGTATGGCTACACCTTC.

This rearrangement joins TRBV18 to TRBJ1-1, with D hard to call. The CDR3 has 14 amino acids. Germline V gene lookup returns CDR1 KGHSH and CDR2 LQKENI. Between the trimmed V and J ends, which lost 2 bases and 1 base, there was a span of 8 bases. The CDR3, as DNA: TGTGCCAGCTCACCAAGTCCGGGGAACACTGAAGCTTTCTTT. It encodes CASSPSPGNTEAFF.

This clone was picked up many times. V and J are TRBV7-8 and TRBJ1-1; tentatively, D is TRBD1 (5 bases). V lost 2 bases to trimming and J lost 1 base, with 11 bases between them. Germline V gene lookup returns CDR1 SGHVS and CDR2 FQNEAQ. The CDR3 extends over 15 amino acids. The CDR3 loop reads CASSLLTGPNTEAFF. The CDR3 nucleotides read TGTGCCAGCAGCTTATTAACAGGCCCGAACACTGAAGCTTTCTTT.

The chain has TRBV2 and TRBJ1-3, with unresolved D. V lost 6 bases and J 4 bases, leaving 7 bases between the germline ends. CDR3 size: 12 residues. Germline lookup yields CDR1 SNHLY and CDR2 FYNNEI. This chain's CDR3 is CASRGQGNTIYF. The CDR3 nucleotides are TGTGCCAGCAGGGGCCAAGGAAACACCATATATTTT.

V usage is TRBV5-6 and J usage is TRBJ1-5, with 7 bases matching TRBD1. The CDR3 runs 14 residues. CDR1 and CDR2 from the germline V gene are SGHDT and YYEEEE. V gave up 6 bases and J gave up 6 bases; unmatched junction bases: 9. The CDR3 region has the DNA TGTGCCAGCACCTTAGGGGGCGCCTTTCAGCCCCAGCATTTT. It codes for CASTLGGAFQPQHF.

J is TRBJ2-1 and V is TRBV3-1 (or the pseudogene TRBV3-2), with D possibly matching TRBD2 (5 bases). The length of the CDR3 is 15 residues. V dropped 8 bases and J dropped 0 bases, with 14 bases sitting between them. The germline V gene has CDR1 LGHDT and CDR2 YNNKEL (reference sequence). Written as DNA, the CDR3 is TGTGCCAGCGGGAAAAAAGGGAGCTCCTACAATGAGCAGTTCTTC. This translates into CASGKKGSSYNEQFF.

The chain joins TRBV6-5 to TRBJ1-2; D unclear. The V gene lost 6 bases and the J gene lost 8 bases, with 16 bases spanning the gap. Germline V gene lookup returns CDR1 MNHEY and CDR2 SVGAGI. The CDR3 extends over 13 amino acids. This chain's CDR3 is CASSRAGVMGYTF. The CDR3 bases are TGTGCCAGCAGCCGCGCCGGAGTGATGGGCTACACCTTC.

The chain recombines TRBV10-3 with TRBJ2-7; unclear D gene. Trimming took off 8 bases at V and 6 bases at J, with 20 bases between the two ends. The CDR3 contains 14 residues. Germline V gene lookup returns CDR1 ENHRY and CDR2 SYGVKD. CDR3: CAICPSAIGFEQYF. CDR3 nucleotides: TGTGCCATCTGTCCGAGCGCCATCGGATTCGAGCAGTACTTC.

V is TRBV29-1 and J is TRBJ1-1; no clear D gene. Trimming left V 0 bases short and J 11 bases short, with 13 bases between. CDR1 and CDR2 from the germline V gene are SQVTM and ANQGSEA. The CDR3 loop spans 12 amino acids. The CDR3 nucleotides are TGCAGCGTTGAAGAGGGAGGGTTGGGGGCTTTCTTT. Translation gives CSVEEGGLGAFF. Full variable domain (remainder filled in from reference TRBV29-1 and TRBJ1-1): SAVISQKPSRDICQRGTSLTIQCQVDSQVTMMFWYRQQPGQSLTLIATANQGSEATYESGFVIDKFPISRPNLTFSTLTVSNMSPEDSSIYLCSVEEGGLGAFFGQGTRLTVV.

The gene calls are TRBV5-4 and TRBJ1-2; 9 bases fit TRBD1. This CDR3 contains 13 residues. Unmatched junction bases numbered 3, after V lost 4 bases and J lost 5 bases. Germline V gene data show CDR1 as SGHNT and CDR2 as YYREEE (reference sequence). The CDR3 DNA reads TGTGCCAGCAGCGCCGGGACAGGGTATGGCTACACCTTC. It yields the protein CASSAGTGYGYTF.